This T cell receptor beta chain was captured by sequencing in a study of cytomegalovirus exposure and HLA in healthy donors. Background on the study: Earlier sequencing of around 190 million T cells yielded 120 million or so unique TCR beta sequences.

Overall study results and limits: Donors were assumed by presence/absence analyses to have roughly uniform sequencing depth. In a later analysis, TCR association rates varied by HLA locus: DRB1 most, HLA-C fewest.

This clone was seen once. Its antigen is unknown. PCR primers comprised 60 Vbeta and 13 Jbeta primers. Data came from immunoSEQ multiplex PCR; TCRdb stores just in-frame clones and leaves some out. This repertoire shows roughly 120,000 clones, approximately 79% found once; its top ten account for 16%. Germline CDR1 is SEHNR and CDR2 is FQNEAQ (reference sequence). The CDR3 has 13 amino acids. The V and J ends lost 1 base and 3 bases respectively, with 6 bases between them. Sample: PBMCs. The chain uses TRBV7-9 and TRBJ1-2; D not certain. This receptor was obtained from a man aged 50 or older in good health and CMV-seropositive. Here the CDR3 reads CASSLGVDYGYTF. The CDR3 DNA follows: TGTGCCAGCAGCTTAGGTGTCGACTATGGCTACACCTTC.